The entry that follows covers one T cell receptor (beta chain) sequence. The source of the sample is a study of blood T cell repertoires in COVID-19. Repertoires were generated with immunoSEQ multiplex PCR, while TCRdb's copy carries only in-frame clones and drops some. The data contain about 110,000 clones, approximately 85% of them singletons. V was pared by 5 bases and J by 0 bases, with 14 bases between. Germline V lookup: CDR1 MDHEN, CDR2 SYDVKM. The CDR3 has 16 residues. The chain is built from TRBV28 and TRBJ1-3, with D tentatively TRBD1 (5 bases). Sequenced input: peripheral blood. The receptor comes from a man aged 35-49 years with acute or convalescent COVID-19. CDR3 coding DNA: TGTGCCAGCAGTATGGACAACTACCGCTCTGGAAACACCATATATTTT. It is translated as CASSMDNYRSGNTIYF.